This T cell receptor beta chain was documented in a study of T cell responses to AZD1222 COVID-19 vaccine (dated by TCRdb to about 2021). For the study in its entirety: AZD1222 recipients whose second dose came at about 4 weeks and those whose second dose came at about 12 weeks were combined into one group, since spike-specific TCR depth and breadth did not differ between the two schedules. TCR sequencing covered more than 230 trial participants: roughly 200 given two doses of AZD1222 and 26 given two doses of MenACWY control vaccine. Trial participants were enrolled by age into subgroups of 18-55, 56-69 and 70-plus years, and around 140, 26 and 57 TCR-sequenced participants, respectively, were included in these subgroups. What the study reported, not specific to this receptor: The 56-69-year group was small, and its depth increase did not reach significance, likely because of low power. No day 14 peak-response samples were available, so repertoires were characterized only after the peak T cell response. Epitopes outside the regions mutated in the B.1.351 and B.1.1.7 variants were reportedly recognized by nearly half of the unique spike-specific TCRs. The vaccine-associated CD4 TCRs covered the entire spike protein, and the dominant responses fell in regions 160-218 and 743-854. Participants were mostly white British, with more females than males. The authors suggested clonal diversity may have been underestimated. After two AZD1222 doses, spike-specific TCR breadth and depth were significantly higher than at day 0 and than in MenACWY recipients. Only five to seven AZD1222 recipients were SARS-CoV-2 seropositive at baseline, limiting conclusions about previously exposed vaccinees.

V loses 4 bases, J loses 1 base, and the germline ends lie 14 bases apart. The CDR3 holds 15 amino acids from the cysteine to the phenylalanine. Solely the CDR3 DNA is kept, with 45 bases framed from the first base. From a lookup of the germline V gene, CDR1 and CDR2 are SGDLS and YYNGEE. The CDR3 regions of human TCRbeta chains were subjected to immunosequencing. The original pipeline was this. Repertoire TCRs were matched against a reference library of SARS-CoV-2-specific TCRs generated with the MIRA antigen-specificity platform. Breadth was defined as the fraction of unique TCRs that were SARS-CoV-2-associated, and depth was defined as the fraction of total T cells that were SARS-CoV-2-associated. Using the MIRA data, every spike-specific TCR was mapped to the spike region that the TCR reacted to and assigned to either a CD4 or a CD8 class. Log10-transformed breadth and depth values were compared by one-way ANOVA with Sidak's multiple comparisons tests. TCRdb retrieved this table from immuneACCESS and kept in-frame rearrangements only. Not all clones are present; in checked studies, unresolved V genes account for under half, and no reason is known for the remainder. That table is the source of V, J and clone size, and D and trimming were worked out from the DNA. The sample table records around 180,000 clones; less than 95% of these occur just once. Roughly 3.1% of the sample lies in the top ten.

Concerning this clone: Its specific antigen is unknown. No per-base quality is available; no much larger clone lies one base away.

The sample's time point label, in plain terms: baseline before first vaccination. The vaccinee samples were drawn from two UK trials, COV001 and COV002, one of which was a single-blind randomized controlled phase 2/3 trial testing AZD1222 (ChAdOx1 nCoV-19) in healthy adults. For TCRbeta chain sequencing, PBMC samples from trial participants were taken at day 0 and at day 28 after the second dose. This TCR derives from an adult in good health. The material sequenced was peripheral blood, taken on day 0 of AZD1222 vaccination. The chain was built from TRBV9 and TRBJ1-1; the D region possibly corresponds to TRBD1 (5 bases align). DNA sequence: TGTGCCAGCAGCCCTAGGACAATAGCGAACACTGAAGCTTTCTTT. It encodes CASSPRTIANTEAFF.